These T cell receptor beta chains were read from a single sample in a study of T cells after yellow fever vaccination. TCRdb re-called the 5' RACE reads through MiXCR, storing one row per CDR3 protein. The repertoire consists of 450,000 to 550,000 distinct CDR3 sequences, with just over 20% occurring once and the leading ten covering around 17%. The sample here was PBMCs, taken roughly 20 days after the first yellow fever vaccination. All receptors come from a man between 18 and 35 years old who received the YFV17D yellow fever vaccine. The CDR3 runs from the conserved cysteine through the conserved F or W. Each record gives: V gene, J gene, CDR3 protein.

TRBV28	TRBJ1-5	CASSTGLSYQPQHF
TRBV6-1	TRBJ2-1	CASTRRTDSYNEQFF
TRBV18	TRBJ2-1	CASNHLVGTEYNEQFF
TRBV5-1	TRBJ2-6	CASSLGDGHPGANVLTF
TRBV12-5	TRBJ2-1	CATCQDIRETSEFYNEQFF
TRBV27	TRBJ2-2	CASSLTAANTGELFF
TRBV7-9	TRBJ2-5	CASSLSSLPGAQYF
TRBV12-3/TRBV12-4	TRBJ2-7	CASSLGSGPSYEQYF
TRBV13	TRBJ2-4	CASTRSGLGAKNIQYF
TRBV30	TRBJ2-3	CAWRPEDAPRGDTQYF
TRBV3-1	TRBJ2-1	CASSQDGGLWQFF
TRBV5-1	TRBJ2-3	CASSLDPMSRDTQYF
TRBV6-1	TRBJ2-3	CASSTPGLGVNTQYF
TRBV29-1	TRBJ2-1	CSVPDRVAHNEQFF
TRBV19	TRBJ2-7	CASSLSGTQAYEQHF
TRBV6-1	TRBJ2-2	CASSGFGTGPGELFF
TRBV7-8	TRBJ2-2	CASSQRQTGITGELFF
TRBV10-3	TRBJ1-3	CAISESDMGGNTIYF
TRBV7-9	TRBJ1-6	CASSSITGSNSPLHF
TRBV20-1	TRBJ1-2	CSAAGDGRNYGYTF
TRBV19	TRBJ2-7	CASSSRQEAHEQYF
TRBV18	TRBJ1-2	CASSPRQGGDYGYTF